These 10 T cell receptor beta chains originate from one sample sequenced in a study of human T cells and chemical hapten exposure. Time point indicated: pre-sensitization, week 0. As to treatment: therapeutic diphenylcyclopropenone sensitization with weekly scalp DPC. From the RACE reads, TCRdb called clonotypes with MiXCR, one entry per CDR3 protein. The data hold under 200,000 distinct CDR3 sequences, with 30% observed a single time. Sequenced material: whole blood, taken in connection with sensitization to the hapten diphenylcyclopropenone (DPC). The receptors derive from a woman aged 30 to 39 with alopecia areata. Some clones in this sample may be carry-over from other donors' samples.

This clonotype was seen a handful of times. The rearrangement joins TRBV28 to TRBJ2-2; 8 bases align to TRBD2. Germline values: CDR1 MDHEN, CDR2 SYDVKM. This CDR3 spans 16 amino acids. V lost 7 bases to trimming and J lost 3 bases; unmatched junction nucleotides: 10. DNA of the CDR3: TGTGCCAGCACCCACCTACGGGGGGGTCACACCGGGGAGCTGTTTTTT. It codes for CASTHLRGGHTGELFF.

Notes on this clonotype: A much larger clone differs from this one at a single base, so this may be a read error. DNA for the CDR3: TGTGCCAGCAGGGGCGGACTAGCGGGAGATACGCAGTATTTT. The encoded protein is CASRGGLAGDTQYF. The chain is built from TRBV2 and TRBJ2-3, with 11 nucleotides matching TRBD2. The CDR3 sequence is 14 residues long. The V gene's germline CDR1 is SNHLY and CDR2 FYNNEI. V shed 6 bases, J shed 5 bases, and the junction held 4 bases outside the gene matches.

V gene TRBV12-3 or TRBV12-4 combines with J gene TRBJ1-2; 9 bases match TRBD1. The CDR3 has 16 residues. With 6 bases clipped from V and 0 bases from J, the junction kept 8 bases outside the gene matches. The CDR3 loop reads CASSPDRGDANYGYTF. For the CDR3, the DNA is TGTGCCAGCAGCCCGGACAGGGGAGACGCTAACTATGGCTACACCTTC.

This rearrangement joins TRBV5-1 to TRBJ2-3, with D tentatively TRBD1 (6 bases). Trimming pared 4 bases from V and 3 bases from J, leaving 12 bases between. The germline V gene encodes CDR1 SGHRS and CDR2 YFSETQ. This CDR3 contains 14 residues. The CDR3 coding sequence is TGCGCCAGCAGCCCGGGACAAGCTACAGATACGCAGTATTTT. Its translation: CASSPGQATDTQYF.

The chain has TRBV6-2 or TRBV6-3 and TRBJ2-7, with D unclear. The germline V and J ends were trimmed by 9 bases and 2 bases, with 8 bases remaining between them. Germline CDR1 is MNHEY and CDR2 is SVGEGT. This CDR3 is built from 11 residues. The CDR3 loop reads CARRRTYEQYF. As DNA, the CDR3 is TGTGCCAGACGCCGTACCTACGAGCAGTACTTC.

The sample holds a few counts of this clonotype. The CDR3 nucleotides read TGTGCCAGTAGGGGGACAGGCGCAATCTATGGCTACACCTTC. It yields the protein CASRGTGAIYGYTF. The rearrangement joins TRBV19 to TRBJ1-2, with 8 bases that match TRBD1. J was trimmed by 4 bases and V by 6 bases; bases with no gene match: 7. The CDR3 has 14 amino acids. Germline V gene lookup returns CDR1 LNHDA and CDR2 SQIVND (reference sequence).

This clonotype has more than one count but fewer than ten. The rearrangement uses TRBV5-1 and TRBJ2-2; a possible D gene is TRBD1 (6 bases). Germline CDR1 is SGHRS and CDR2 is YFSETQ. This CDR3 region has 15 residues. V gave up 0 bases and J gave up 3 bases, with 9 bases separating them. The CDR3 sequence: CASSLAGADTGELFF. CDR3 DNA: TGCGCCAGCAGCTTGGCAGGGGCCGACACCGGGGAGCTGTTTTTT. Full variable domain (rest looked up from reference TRBV5-1 and TRBJ2-2): KAGVTQTPRYLIKTRGQQVTLSCSPISGHRSVSWYQQTPGQGLQFLFEYFSETQRNKGNFPGRFSGRQFSNSRSEMNVSTLELGDSALYLCASSLAGADTGELFFGEGSRLTVL.

This clonotype was detected only a few times. The chain is built from TRBV7-9 and TRBJ1-2, with D tentatively TRBD1 (5 bases). With 5 bases removed from V and 6 bases from J, the gap between germline ends came to 13 bases. This CDR3 spans 13 amino acids. Per germline, CDR1 SEHNR and CDR2 FQNEAQ (reference sequence). CDR3 protein: CASSLTDTNGYTF. The CDR3 DNA is TGTGCCAGCAGCCTGACAGATACCAATGGCTACACCTTC.

The CDR3 nucleotides read TGCAGCACCGACGATACGGTAGCGGGAGGGCCTGGCACAGATACGCAGTATTTT. This translates into CSTDDTVAGGPGTDTQYF. The V gene is TRBV29-1, the J gene TRBJ2-3; 11 bases map to TRBD2. Per the germline V gene, CDR1 is SQVTM and CDR2 is ANQGSEA. V shed 8 bases, J shed 1 base, and the junction held 17 bases outside the gene matches. CDR3 length: 18 residues.

This clonotype was seen a handful of times. V and J are TRBV24-1 and TRBJ2-1; possible D gene TRBD1, 6 bases. Germline CDR1 KGHDR, CDR2 SFDVKD. The V end lost 8 bases, the J end lost 8 bases, and 12 bases lay between the germline ends. This CDR3 comprises 12 residues. The CDR3 protein is CATKGGRDEQFF. In DNA, the CDR3 is TGTGCCACCAAAGGGGGTCGGGATGAGCAGTTCTTC.